The 10 T cell receptor beta chains in this list originate from one sample, sequenced in a study of cytomegalovirus exposure and HLA in healthy donors (dated by TCRdb to 2016 to 2017). Library generation was performed with the immunoSEQ multiplex PCR assay. For the multiplex PCR, a mixture combining 60 forward primers for TCR Vbeta segments and 13 reverse primers for TCR Jbeta segments was used. In its TCRdb copy, this immuneACCESS table keeps in-frame sequences only and misses some clones. Where compared with another copy, unresolved V genes explain less than half of these, and the others have no known cause. Recorded for this sample are 150,000 or so clones; 60% to 75% of them occurred a single time. The ten largest clonotypes hold approximately 3% of the sample. Sequenced: PBMCs. The receptors were gathered from a man younger than 35 in good health and CMV-seronegative.

Points on this clone: The junction does not match germline at one end; this may be a read error. The rearrangement links TRBV5-1 to TRBJ2-5, with D perhaps TRBD2 (5 bases). Germline-derived CDR1 and CDR2 are SGHRS and YFSETQ. The CDR3 contains 13 residues. CDR3: CASRGGGQGTQYF. The CDR3 DNA follows: TGCGCCAGCAGAGGAGGCGGGCAAGGGACCCAGTACTTC.

As to this clone: The junction does not match germline at one end; this may be a read error. The rearrangement links TRBV7-9 to TRBJ1-1; D is unclear. Germline CDR1 reads SEHNR; CDR2 reads FQNEAQ (reference sequence). CDR3 length: 18 amino acids. The CDR3 DNA reads as TGTTCCAGCAGCTTAGTATTCGGTTTGACAATAATGAACACTGAAGCTTTCTTT. Its protein is CSSSLVFGLTIMNTEAFF.

This clone appeared a few times. V and J are TRBV6-5 and TRBJ2-7; 8 bases align to TRBD1. Per germline, CDR1 MNHEY and CDR2 SVGAGI. V lost 5 bases, J lost 0 bases, and 3 bases stayed unmatched. CDR3 length equals 14 residues. The CDR3 loop reads CASSPDRDSYEQYF. The CDR3, as DNA: TGTGCCAGCAGTCCGGACAGGGACTCCTACGAGCAGTACTTC.

The chain recombines TRBV6-6 with TRBJ1-4; a weak D match, TRBD1 (5 bases). V gave up 2 bases and J gave up 4 bases, with 14 bases separating them. The CDR3 covers 16 residues. CDR1 and CDR2 (germline): MNHNY, SVGAGI (reference sequence). CDR3 bases: TGTGCCAGCAGTTACGACGCGGGAAGGGGTAATGAAAAACTGTTTTTT. Amino acid sequence: CASSYDAGRGNEKLFF.

The chain joins TRBV5-1 to TRBJ2-5; perhaps TRBD2 as D (6 bases). The CDR3 covers 15 residues. The germline V and J ends were trimmed by 1 base and 6 bases, with 16 bases remaining between them. Germline lookup yields CDR1 SGHRS and CDR2 YFSETQ. The CDR3 spells CASSLRPSEGKTQYF. CDR3 bases: TGCGCCAGCAGCTTGAGGCCCTCGGAGGGAAAGACCCAGTACTTC.

V usage is TRBV6-4 and J usage is TRBJ2-2, with TRBD1 identical over 8 bases. This CDR3 has 15 residues. The V and J ends lost 6 bases and 8 bases, in that order; junction bases with no gene match: 11. CDR1 is MRHNA and CDR2 is SNTAGT in the germline V gene. The DNA for the CDR3 is TGTGCCAGCAGCGACGAAAGACAGGGGCCAGGGGAGCTGTTTTTT. It translates to CASSDERQGPGELFF.

This sequence joins TRBV2 and TRBJ2-7; D is undetermined. Germline V CDR1 and CDR2: SNHLY, FYNNEI. The CDR3 consists of 12 residues. The V and J ends lost 9 bases and 0 bases respectively, with 9 bases between them. The CDR3 spells CARGEVSYEQYV. In DNA form, the CDR3 reads TGTGCCAGAGGAGAGGTCTCCTACGAGCAGTACGTC.

Comment on this clone: Mismatch with germline at one junction end may stem from a read error. The chain combines TRBV5-1 with TRBJ2-6; possibly TRBD1 for D (5 bases). This CDR3 comprises 15 residues. CDR1 SGHRS and CDR2 YFSETQ come from the germline V gene. CDR3 coding DNA: TGCGCCAGCAGCTGGGCCCTCTCTGGGGCCAACGGCCTGACTTTC. It translates to CASSWALSGANGLTF.

The chain employs TRBV7-8 and TRBJ2-2; 10 bases align to TRBD2. The CDR3 is 16 amino acids. CDR1 is SGHVS, CDR2 FQNEAQ, per germline. V lost 4 bases and J lost 4; bases outside the gene matches: 6. CDR3 protein: CASSSKRGGRTGELFF. In DNA form, the CDR3 reads TGTGCCAGCAGCTCCAAGCGGGGGGGCCGCACCGGGGAGCTGTTTTTT.

The chain carries TRBV19 and TRBJ2-1, with a possible D match to TRBD2 (6 bases). CDR1 and CDR2 from the germline V gene are LNHDA and SQIVND (reference sequence). The V gene lost 5 bases and the J gene lost 6 bases, with 11 bases spanning the gap. The CDR3 runs 13 residues. The CDR3 is CASSQLAGNEQFF. CDR3 nucleotides: TGTGCCAGTAGTCAACTAGCTGGCAATGAGCAGTTCTTC.